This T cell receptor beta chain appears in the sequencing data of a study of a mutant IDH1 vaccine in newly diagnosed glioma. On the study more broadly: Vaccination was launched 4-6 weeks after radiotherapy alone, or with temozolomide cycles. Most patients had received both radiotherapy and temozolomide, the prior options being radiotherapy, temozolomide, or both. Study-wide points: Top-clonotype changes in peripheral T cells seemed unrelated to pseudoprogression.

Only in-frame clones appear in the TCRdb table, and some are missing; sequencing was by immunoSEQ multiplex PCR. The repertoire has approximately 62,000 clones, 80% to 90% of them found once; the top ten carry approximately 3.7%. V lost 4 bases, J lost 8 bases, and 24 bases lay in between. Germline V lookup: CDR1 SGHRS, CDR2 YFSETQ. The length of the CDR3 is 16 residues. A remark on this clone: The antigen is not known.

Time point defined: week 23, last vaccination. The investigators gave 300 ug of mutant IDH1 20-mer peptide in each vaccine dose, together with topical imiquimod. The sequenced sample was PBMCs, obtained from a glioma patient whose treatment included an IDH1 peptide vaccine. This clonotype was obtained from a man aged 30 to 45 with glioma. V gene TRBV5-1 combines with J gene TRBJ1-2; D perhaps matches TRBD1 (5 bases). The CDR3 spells CASSPQGASPTRGYTF. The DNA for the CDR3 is TGCGCCAGCAGCCCCCAGGGAGCGTCCCCTACGAGAGGCTACACCTTC.